This TCR beta chain was sequenced for a study of shared clonotypes between healthy human individuals. Germline assignment: CDR1 SGHRS and CDR2 YFSETQ. Trimming pared 0 bases from V and 8 bases from J, leaving 9 bases between. The CDR3 extends over 13 amino acids. Turning to this clone: Additional DNA sequences in this sample encode the identical CDR3.

Generated by immunoSEQ multiplex PCR, the TCRdb table keeps only in-frame clones and is missing some. The table has around 330,000 clones, 74% seen once; the top ten hold 10%. Material: memory CD4+ T cells sorted from blood. As to subset: CD45RA-negative fraction. This clonotype was obtained from a man under 40 in good health. The V and J genes are TRBV5-1 and TRBJ2-1; D is possibly TRBD2 (5 bases). The CDR3 protein is CASSLGSGDEQFF. CDR3 nucleotides: TGCGCCAGCAGCTTGGGCTCCGGGGATGAGCAGTTCTTC.